Presented here are 28 T cell receptor beta chains from one specimen sequenced in a study of blood T cell dynamics during melanoma immunotherapy. Time point denoted: week 3, after first cycle of checkpoint inhibitor. Some clones are missing from TCRdb's copy, which holds only in-frame ones; the method was immunoSEQ multiplex PCR. The data hold approximately 4,900 clones, with about 90% observed a single time. The source material was blood, sampled from a patient treated with checkpoint blockade. Source of these receptors: a human donor with melanoma.

The rearrangement joins TRBV7-8 to TRBJ2-1; D is undetermined. Deletions cut 5 bases from V and 7 bases from J, with 12 bases between. Germline CDR1 SGHVS, CDR2 FQNEAQ. The CDR3 is made up of 13 amino acids. The CDR3: CASSLLMGNEQFF. CDR3 in DNA: TGTGCCAGCAGCCTACTAATGGGGAATGAGCAGTTCTTC.

CDR3 DNA: TGTGCCAGCAGTTGGGGGGCCAGGCAAAGCACAGATACGCAGTATTTT. Its translation is CASSWGARQSTDTQYF. This chain uses TRBV27 with TRBJ2-3; D might be TRBD1 or TRBD2, each matching 6 bases. CDR1 and CDR2 from the germline V gene are MNHEY and SMNVEV (reference sequence). CDR3 size: 16 residues. Deletions cut 4 bases from V and 0 bases from J, with 14 bases between.

The rearrangement uses TRBV7-9 and TRBJ2-5; D remains ambiguous. The CDR3 length is 14 residues. V lost 1 base and J 0 bases, leaving 6 bases between the germline ends. The germline V gene encodes CDR1 SEHNR and CDR2 FQNEAQ (reference sequence). The CDR3 reads CASSLGAYQETQYF. The CDR3 DNA reads as TGTGCCAGCAGCTTAGGAGCCTACCAAGAGACCCAGTACTTC.

This sequence joins TRBV6-6 and TRBJ1-4; 7 bases match TRBD1. Germline CDR1 MNHNY, CDR2 SVGAGI (reference sequence). This CDR3 contains 13 residues. V gave up 5 bases and J gave up 5 bases; unmatched junction bases: 2. The chain's CDR3 is CASSPRGNEKLFF. The DNA for the CDR3 is TGTGCCAGCAGTCCCAGGGGGAATGAAAAACTGTTTTTT.

This clone was observed a single time. The genes are TRBV18 and TRBJ2-3; 8 nucleotides agree with TRBD2. The germline CDR1 and CDR2 sequences are KGHSH and LQKENI. The trim removed 1 base at V and 6 bases at J, leaving 15 bases unmatched. This CDR3 contains 18 residues. CDR3 nucleotides: TGTGCCAGCTCACCACTCCCTCTCGGACTAGCCGAAGGGGATACGCAGTATTTT. Translating it yields CASSPLPLGLAEGDTQYF.

V usage is TRBV2 and J usage is TRBJ1-6; D unresolved. The germline V and J ends were trimmed by 7 bases and 7 bases, with 11 bases remaining between them. This CDR3 is built from 13 residues. Germline-derived CDR1 and CDR2 are SNHLY and FYNNEI. Here the CDR3 DNA reads TGTGCCAGCAAATCCCCTGGGAATTCACCCCTCCACTTT. It specifies CASKSPGNSPLHF. Based on the CDR3 plus reference TRBV2 and TRBJ1-6, the full variable domain is EPEVTQTPSHQVTQMGQEVILRCVPISNHLYFYWYRQILGQKVEFLVSFYNNEISEKSEIFDDQFSVERPDGSNFTLKIRSTKLEDSAMYFCASKSPGNSPLHFGNGTRLTVT.

This clone was detected only once. CDR3 residues: CASSLSGHNEQFF. CDR3 DNA sequence: TGTGCCAGCAGTTTATCCGGCCACAATGAGCAGTTCTTC. The gene calls are TRBV27 and TRBJ2-1; D call uncertain. V shed 0 bases and J shed 5 bases, with 5 bases lying between them. Germline V gives CDR1 MNHEY, CDR2 SMNVEV (reference sequence). CDR3 length equals 13 residues.

J is TRBJ2-3 and V is TRBV9; the match to TRBD2 covers 12 bases. The CDR3 sequence is 15 residues long. Germline trimming cut 2 bases from V and 8 bases from J; bases unmatched to any gene: 6. CDR1 and CDR2 (germline): SGDLS, YYNGEE. Here the CDR3 reads CASSVETSGSVTQYF. CDR3 bases: TGTGCCAGCAGCGTGGAGACTAGCGGGAGTGTTACGCAGTATTTT.

This clone was seen a handful of times. The chain joins TRBV4-1 to TRBJ1-5; weak D call: TRBD1 (5 bases). V gave up 0 bases and J gave up 0 bases, with 9 bases separating them. The CDR3 has 16 residues. Per the germline V gene, CDR1 is MGHRA and CDR2 is YSYEKL. CDR3 sequence: CASSQEGRISNQPQHF. The CDR3 bases are TGCGCCAGCAGCCAAGAGGGGCGGATTAGCAATCAGCCCCAGCATTTT.

The genes are TRBV29-1 and TRBJ2-4; 7 bases line up with TRBD2. The germline gives CDR1 SQVTM, CDR2 ANQGSEA. This CDR3 has 13 amino acids. V lost 6 bases to trimming and J lost 8 bases; unmatched junction nucleotides: 10. The CDR3 is CSVPAQGRDIQYF. DNA for the CDR3: TGCAGCGTCCCGGCCCAAGGGAGGGACATTCAGTACTTC.

The rearrangement joins TRBV4-1 to TRBJ1-2; D possibly corresponds to TRBD1 (6 bases). Trimming left V 0 bases short and J 3 bases short, with 14 bases between. Germline loops: CDR1 MGHRA, CDR2 YSYEKL. The CDR3 covers 16 residues. The CDR3 loop is CASSQEGQGTHYGYTF. Written as DNA, the CDR3 is TGCGCCAGCAGCCAAGAAGGGCAGGGGACTCACTATGGCTACACCTTC.

CDR3 in amino acids: CASSNGDIGDEQFF. In nucleotides, the CDR3 is TGTGCCAGTAGTAACGGAGATATCGGGGATGAGCAGTTCTTC. The chain employs TRBV19 and TRBJ2-1; TRBD2 is a possible D gene (5 bases). CDR3 length: 14 residues. Germline values: CDR1 LNHDA, CDR2 SQIVND (reference sequence). The V end was cut by 4 bases, the J end by 8 bases, with 15 bases between.

The table lists this clone with a count of one. The rearrangement links TRBV11-3 to TRBJ2-2; D call uncertain. Germline assignment: CDR1 SGHNT and CDR2 YENEEA. The CDR3 has 15 amino acids. Trimming stripped 2 bases from V and 1 base from J, with 8 bases between. The CDR3 loop is CASSLSGGNTGELFF. As DNA, the CDR3 is TGTGCCAGCAGCTTATCAGGCGGGAACACCGGGGAGCTGTTTTTT.

The chain combines TRBV27 with TRBJ2-1; 14 bases map to TRBD2. The CDR3 is 15 amino acids. V lost 6 bases to trimming and J lost 8 bases; unmatched junction nucleotides: 6. The germline gives CDR1 MNHEY, CDR2 SMNVEV (reference sequence). The CDR3, as DNA: TGTGCCAGCAGGGGGACTAGCGGGAGTTTTGATGAGCAGTTCTTC. This translates into CASRGTSGSFDEQFF.

In DNA, the CDR3 is TGTGCCAGCAGCTACGGGACTAGCGGGACGCGGGACGAGCAGTACTTC. Protein: CASSYGTSGTRDEQYF. The J gene is TRBJ2-7, the V gene TRBV13; 13 bases map to TRBD2. V dropped 4 bases and J dropped 5; count of bases not matched to a gene: 8. This CDR3 region has 16 residues. In germline, CDR1 is PRHDT, CDR2 FYEKMQ (reference sequence).

This clone was observed a handful of times. The CDR3 DNA is TGTGCCAGCGTCCGATCGGGAAACACCATATATTTT. Translated: CASVRSGNTIYF. The J gene is TRBJ1-3, the V gene TRBV6-1; D unresolved. The V gene lost 8 bases and the J gene lost 4 bases, with 9 bases spanning the gap. The CDR3 runs to 12 residues. Per the germline V gene, CDR1 is MNHNS and CDR2 is SASEGT.

The chain links TRBV13 to TRBJ2-7; a weak D match, TRBD2 (5 bases). V was pared by 1 base and J by 0 bases, with 31 bases between. The CDR3 length is 22 residues. The germline V gene encodes CDR1 PRHDT and CDR2 FYEKMQ (reference sequence). The CDR3 DNA reads as TGTGCCAGCAGCTTAGTACAACGGAGTTGGGCGGAGGCATCTACGAGCTCCTACGAGCAGTACTTC. Protein sequence: CASSLVQRSWAEASTSSYEQYF. Together with reference TRBV13 and TRBJ2-7, the CDR3 gives the full variable domain: AAGVIQSPRHLIKEKRETATLKCYPIPRHDTVYWYQQGPGQDPQFLISFYEKMQSDKGSIPDRFSAQQFSDYHSELNMSSLELGDSALYFCASSLVQRSWAEASTSSYEQYFGPGTRLTVT.

The gene calls are TRBV7-8 and TRBJ2-7; 8 bases match TRBD2. The CDR3 has 14 amino acids. Germline CDR1 is SGHVS and CDR2 is FQNEAQ. The J segment lost 6 bases and the V segment lost 5 bases, leaving 9 bases of the junction unmatched. CDR3 nucleotides: TGTGCCAGCAGCCCCGGGACTAGTTGGGGCGAGCAGTACTTC. Amino acids: CASSPGTSWGEQYF.

This rearrangement joins TRBV6-1 to TRBJ1-5; a weak D match, TRBD1 (6 bases). The CDR3 is 15 amino acids. V lost 5 bases and J 0 bases, leaving 11 bases between the germline ends. Germline-derived CDR1 and CDR2 are MNHNS and SASEGT. The CDR3 nucleotides are TGTGCCAGCAGTAGACAGGATAATAGCAATCAGCCCCAGCATTTT. Translating gives CASSRQDNSNQPQHF.

The V call is TRBV4-3, the J call TRBJ1-4, with 8 bases fitting TRBD1. This CDR3 has 15 amino acids. The trim removed 8 bases at V and 7 bases at J, leaving 12 bases unmatched. CDR1 and CDR2 from the germline V gene are LGHNA and YSLEER. CDR3 sequence (DNA): TGCGCCAGCCTGAAAGGGGGACAGGAGGGTGAAAAACTGTTTTTT. Translating it yields CASLKGGQEGEKLFF.

The V call is TRBV19, the J call TRBJ2-7; a possible D gene is TRBD2 (6 bases). V lost 10 bases to trimming and J lost 3 bases, with 22 bases between them. Germline V gene lookup returns CDR1 LNHDA and CDR2 SQIVND (reference sequence). The CDR3 length is 15 residues. The CDR3 loop reads CATLAWGDGRYEQYF. In nucleotides, the CDR3 is TGTGCCACCCTGGCGTGGGGGGACGGTCGCTACGAGCAGTACTTC.

V and J are TRBV7-2 and TRBJ2-7; the match to TRBD1 covers 7 bases. This CDR3 has 15 amino acids. Germline V CDR1 and CDR2: SGHTA, FQGNSA. J gave up 0 bases and V 3 bases, and 5 bases lay outside the gene matches. This CDR3 is CASSFTPGGSYEQYF. The CDR3 region has the DNA TGTGCCAGCAGCTTTACGCCAGGGGGCTCCTACGAGCAGTACTTC.

This chain links TRBV11-3 with TRBJ2-1, with 11 bases that match TRBD2. V gave up 8 bases and J gave up 9 bases; unmatched junction bases: 18. This CDR3 contains 17 residues. Germline CDR1 is SGHNT and CDR2 is YENEEA. In nucleotides, the CDR3 is TGTGCCAGCGGAGTTGCCAGTTTAGCGGGAGGGCGTATTGAGCAGTTCTTC. Its protein is CASGVASLAGGRIEQFF.

Only a few counts were recorded for this clone. V is TRBV21-1 and J is TRBJ1-3. TRBV21-1 is marked as a pseudogene. CDR3 length: 12 residues. The CDR3 reads CARYGSGNTIYF. CDR3 sequence (DNA): TGTGCCAGATACGGATCTGGAAACACCATATATTTT.

The chain carries TRBV7-3 and TRBJ2-1; the D gene is possibly TRBD2 (6 bases). The CDR3 is 13 residues long. Germline CDR1 reads SGHTA; CDR2 reads FQGTGA. Trimming stripped 5 bases from V and 5 bases from J, with 10 bases between. The CDR3 nucleotides are TGTGCCAGCAGCCCAGGACTAAACAATGAGCAGTTCTTC. Its translation is CASSPGLNNEQFF.

The gene calls are TRBV5-1 and TRBJ2-5; unclear D gene. V was clipped by 6 bases and J by 2 bases, with 11 bases between them. The CDR3 consists of 13 residues. Germline lookup yields CDR1 SGHRS and CDR2 YFSETQ. CDR3: CASMLQIQETQYF. Here the CDR3 DNA reads TGCGCCAGCATGCTACAGATACAAGAGACCCAGTACTTC.

The chain is built from TRBV6-6 and TRBJ1-2; no clear D gene. Between the trimmed V and J ends, which lost 2 bases and 5 bases, there was a span of 12 bases. There are 14 residues in the CDR3. Germline CDR1 reads MNHNY; CDR2 reads SVGAGI (reference sequence). This CDR3 is CASSYLKSPYGYTF. The CDR3 nucleotides read TGTGCCAGCAGTTACCTTAAATCCCCTTATGGCTACACCTTC.

The chain's CDR3 is CASSFPGEETQYF. As DNA, the CDR3 is TGTGCCAGCAGCTTCCCGGGAGAGGAGACCCAGTACTTC. The chain uses TRBV11-1 and TRBJ2-5, with a possible D match to TRBD2 (6 bases). Trimming cost V 3 bases and J 5 bases, with 10 bases left between them. This CDR3 region has 13 residues. The germline V gene encodes CDR1 SGHAT and CDR2 FQDESV (reference sequence). The full variable domain, with the rest looked up from reference TRBV11-1 and TRBJ2-5, is EAEVAQSPRYKITEKSQAVAFWCDPISGHATLYWYRQILGQGPELLVQFQDESVVDDSQLPKDRFSAERLKGVDSTLKIQPAELGDSAMYLCASSFPGEETQYFGPGTRLLVL.